This T cell receptor beta chain was sequenced during a study of siplizumab effects on memory and regulatory T cells. Sequenced by immunoSEQ multiplex PCR; TCRdb stores in-frame clones only, minus some. The sample holds approximately 94,000 clones, around 90% seen once. Germline CDR1 is MNHEY and CDR2 is SVGAGI. The CDR3 is 14 amino acids. The junction had 7 bases not matched to a gene; V was cut back by 5 bases and J by 4 bases. The sample consisted of CD4+ T cells sorted from blood. The source of this sequence is a human donor in good health. The V and J genes are TRBV6-5 and TRBJ1-2; 7 nucleotides match TRBD1. The CDR3 nucleotides read TGTGCCAGCAGTCGCAGGGCAGGGGGCTATGGCTACACCTTC. Translated: CASSRRAGGYGYTF.